This T cell receptor beta chain was captured in a study of T cell responses to AZD1222 COVID-19 vaccine. The protocol was immunoSEQ multiplex PCR, while the TCRdb copy is restricted to in-frame clones and leaves out a portion. The sample has 150,000 or so clones, about nine tenths seen once; the top ten hold roughly 6.9%. The sequencing here drew on peripheral blood, taken after recovery from COVID-19. The TCR comes from an adult who had recovered from COVID-19.

The CDR3 DNA follows: TGTGCCAGCAGCCTGGGACAACTTTATGGCTACACCTTC. Translation: CASSLGQLYGYTF. This sequence joins TRBV7-9 and TRBJ1-2; a possible D gene is TRBD1 (6 bases). CDR3 length: 13 amino acids. V dropped 5 bases and J dropped 5 bases, with 12 bases sitting between them. From germline, CDR1 is SEHNR and CDR2 FQNEAQ (reference sequence).